Listed below are T cell receptor beta chains from one sample, sequenced in a study of a mutant IDH1 vaccine in newly diagnosed glioma. Repertoires were generated with immunoSEQ multiplex PCR, while TCRdb's copy carries only in-frame clones and drops some. The table has under 75,000 clones, around 90% seen once. Material: PBMCs, obtained from a glioma patient treated with radiotherapy, temozolomide or both. These receptors all stem from a man over 45 with glioma. Both conserved end residues are part of each CDR3. Each record gives: CDR3 DNA, CDR3 protein, D gene, J gene, V gene. The D gene is left open where the match is weak.

CDR3nt: TGTGCCAGTAGTATGCGGACGACCCGCTACGAGCAGTACTTC
CDR3aa: CASSMRTTRYEQYF
d_gene: -
j_gene: TRBJ2-7
v_gene: TRBV19

CDR3nt: TGTGCCAGCAGTTACCCGGCGAACACCGGGGAGCTGTTTTTT
CDR3aa: CASSYPANTGELFF
d_gene: -
j_gene: TRBJ2-2
v_gene: TRBV6-6

CDR3nt: TGTGCCAGCAACTGGGACAGGGGAGGTCAGCCCCAGCATTTT
CDR3aa: CASNWDRGGQPQHF
d_gene: TRBD1
j_gene: TRBJ1-5
v_gene: TRBV6-6

CDR3nt: TGTGCTAGCAGCTTAGCAGCGGTTAAGCGGGATGAGACCGGAGAGCTGTTTTTT
CDR3aa: CASSLAAVKRDETGELFF
d_gene: TRBD2
j_gene: TRBJ2-2
v_gene: TRBV7-7

CDR3nt: TGTGCCAGTAGGATTCGAGGTAAACAGGTGGACACCATATATTTT
CDR3aa: CASRIRGKQVDTIYF
d_gene: -
j_gene: TRBJ1-3
v_gene: TRBV19

CDR3nt: TGCAGCGTTTATTCTCCAGGGTTCTCTGGGGCCAACGTCCTGACTTTC
CDR3aa: CSVYSPGFSGANVLTF
d_gene: -
j_gene: TRBJ2-6
v_gene: TRBV29-1

CDR3nt: TGTGCCAGCACCTGGGGGGAGGACACTGAAGCTTTCTTT
CDR3aa: CASTWGEDTEAFF
d_gene: -
j_gene: TRBJ1-1
v_gene: TRBV28

CDR3nt: TGTGCCAGCAGTTACGGAACTCAAGTGAACACTGAAGCTTTCTTT
CDR3aa: CASSYGTQVNTEAFF
d_gene: -
j_gene: TRBJ1-1
v_gene: TRBV6-6

CDR3nt: TGTGCCAGCAGCTTAAACAGGGGGCGCGGTCAGCCCCAGCATTTT
CDR3aa: CASSLNRGRGQPQHF
d_gene: TRBD1
j_gene: TRBJ1-5
v_gene: TRBV7-2

CDR3nt: TGTGCCAGCTCACCGGCGGGTAGCTCTGGAAACACCATATATTTT
CDR3aa: CASSPAGSSGNTIYF
d_gene: -
j_gene: TRBJ1-3
v_gene: TRBV18

CDR3nt: TGTGCCAGCAGTCAGGGGGCGTTATATGGCTACACCTTC
CDR3aa: CASSQGALYGYTF
d_gene: TRBD1
j_gene: TRBJ1-2
v_gene: TRBV28